The entry that follows covers one TCR beta chain sequence. No antigen is known for it. The primer mix had 60 Vbeta and 13 Jbeta primers. Profiled with immunoSEQ multiplex PCR; TCRdb holds only in-frame clones, not every one. This table has under 110,000 clones, around 79% appearing once. This entry comes from a study of cytomegalovirus exposure and HLA in healthy donors. The germline gives CDR1 SGHVS, CDR2 FQNEAQ. The CDR3 has 16 amino acids. V shed 4 bases and J 5 bases; nucleotides not matched to a gene: 9. General study results and limits: In all likelihood, a cluster of highly shared sequence variants was a sequencing artifact. Presence/absence analyses took donor sequencing depth as roughly uniform. In a later analysis, TCR beta V- and J-gene trimming showed a link to a missense DCLRE1C variant.

This receptor was obtained from a man aged 55-75 years in good health and CMV-seronegative. The sample consisted of PBMCs. The chain combines TRBV7-8 with TRBJ2-1, with 9 bases matching TRBD2. CDR3 DNA sequence: TGTGCCAGCAGCTCCTCACTAGCGGGCCCCCACAATGAGCAGTTCTTC. Its protein is CASSSSLAGPHNEQFF.